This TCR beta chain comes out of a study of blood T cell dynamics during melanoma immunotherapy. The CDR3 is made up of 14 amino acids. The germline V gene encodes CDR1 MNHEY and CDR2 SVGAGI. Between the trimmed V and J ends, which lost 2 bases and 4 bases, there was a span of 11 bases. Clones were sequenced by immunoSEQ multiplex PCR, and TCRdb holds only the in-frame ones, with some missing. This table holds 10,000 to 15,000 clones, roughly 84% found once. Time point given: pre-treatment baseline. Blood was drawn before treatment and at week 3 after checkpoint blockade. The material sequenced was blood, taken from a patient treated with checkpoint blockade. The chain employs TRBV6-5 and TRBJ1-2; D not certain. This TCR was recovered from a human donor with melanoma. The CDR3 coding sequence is TGTGCCAGCAGTTACGGACCCCCGGCCTATGGCTACACCTTC. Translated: CASSYGPPAYGYTF.